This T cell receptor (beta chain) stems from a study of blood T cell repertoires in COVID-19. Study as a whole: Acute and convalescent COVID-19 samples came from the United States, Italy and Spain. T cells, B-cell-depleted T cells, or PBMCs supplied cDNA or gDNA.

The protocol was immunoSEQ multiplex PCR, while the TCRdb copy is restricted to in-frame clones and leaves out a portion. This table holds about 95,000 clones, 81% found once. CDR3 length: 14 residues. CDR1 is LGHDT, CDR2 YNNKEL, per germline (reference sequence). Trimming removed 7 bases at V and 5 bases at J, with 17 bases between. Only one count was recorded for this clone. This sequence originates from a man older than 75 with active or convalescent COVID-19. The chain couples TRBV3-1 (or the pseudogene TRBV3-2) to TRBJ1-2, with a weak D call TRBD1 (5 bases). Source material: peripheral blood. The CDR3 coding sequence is TGTGCCAGCACCCTGGAGGGGAGTTTGTATGGCTACACCTTC. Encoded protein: CASTLEGSLYGYTF.